This T cell receptor (beta chain) was profiled in a study of T cell responses to AZD1222 COVID-19 vaccine. Clones were read by immunoSEQ multiplex PCR, and TCRdb kept only the in-frame ones, dropping some. The sample consists of around 150,000 clones, approximately 90% of them appearing once. The ends were cut back, 8 bases at V and 3 bases at J, with 13 bases in the middle. The CDR3 has 13 amino acids. From germline, CDR1 is MDHEN and CDR2 SYDVKM. This TCR came from an adult in good health. The chain carries TRBV28 and TRBJ1-2; D is perhaps TRBD1 (6 bases). The starting material was peripheral blood, obtained on day 0 of AZD1222 vaccination. The CDR3 sequence is CASRRGKDYGYTF. The DNA of the CDR3 is TGTGCCAGCCGGAGGGGGAAAGACTATGGCTACACCTTC.